The 18 T cell receptor beta chains reported below all come from one sample, sequenced in a study of cytomegalovirus exposure and HLA in healthy donors. The PCR had 60 Vbeta and 13 Jbeta primers. Sequencing was performed with immunoSEQ multiplex PCR; in TCRdb, only in-frame clones are kept and a portion is missing. Found here are some 140,000 clones, roughly three quarters of them singletons; the top ten hold less than 1.1%. Material: PBMCs. The receptors derive from a male donor in good health and CMV-seronegative.

The chain carries TRBV5-1 and TRBJ2-1; the D gene is possibly TRBD2 (5 bases). The CDR3 is 12 amino acids. From germline, CDR1 is SGHRS and CDR2 YFSETQ. The V gene lost 5 bases and the J gene lost 9 bases, with 12 bases spanning the gap. The CDR3 sequence is CASSPHGSEQFF. CDR3 nucleotide sequence: TGCGCCAGCAGTCCTCATGGGAGTGAGCAGTTCTTC.

This clone came up a few times. The rearrangement links TRBV10-3 to TRBJ1-1, with TRBD1 as a possible D gene (5 bases). The V and J ends lost 0 bases and 1 base respectively, with 9 bases between them. Germline V lookup: CDR1 ENHRY, CDR2 SYGVKD. There are 15 residues in the CDR3. The CDR3 protein is CAISESAQGNTEAFF. CDR3 bases: TGTGCCATCAGTGAGTCGGCGCAGGGGAACACTGAAGCTTTCTTT.

The chain recombines TRBV25-1 with TRBJ1-2; maybe TRBD1 (6 bases). The CDR3 runs to 15 residues. The germline gives CDR1 MGHDK, CDR2 SYGVNS. Between the trimmed V and J ends, which lost 3 bases and 6 bases, there was a span of 17 bases. CDR3 sequence reads: CASSEWVGQKDGYTF. The CDR3 nucleotides are TGTGCCAGCAGTGAGTGGGTCGGACAGAAGGATGGCTACACCTTC.

The CDR3 sequence: CASSWQGINTEAFF. CDR3 DNA: TGTGCCAGCAGCTGGCAGGGGATTAACACTGAAGCTTTCTTT. V and J are TRBV7-9 and TRBJ1-1; perhaps TRBD1 as D (6 bases). Germline CDR1 SEHNR, CDR2 FQNEAQ (reference sequence). The CDR3 is made up of 14 amino acids. V lost 4 bases and J 2 bases, leaving 11 bases between the germline ends.

The chain employs TRBV6-4 and TRBJ2-3, with D perhaps matching TRBD2 (6 bases). Looked up from germline, CDR1 is MRHNA and CDR2 is SNTAGT. Between the trimmed V and J ends, which lost 6 bases and 3 bases, there was a span of 10 bases. This CDR3 has 13 amino acids. The CDR3 region has the DNA TGTGCCAGCAGCGTGGGGGGAACAGATACGCAGTATTTT. Its protein product is CASSVGGTDTQYF.

The V call is TRBV5-1, the J call TRBJ1-4; D is unresolved. Germline CDR1 reads SGHRS; CDR2 reads YFSETQ. V was trimmed by 0 bases and J by 8 bases, leaving 11 bases between them. The CDR3 totals 14 residues. CDR3 coding DNA: TGCGCCAGCAGCTTGGCGGAGGGTAGGGAAAAACTGTTTTTT. Translation gives CASSLAEGREKLFF.

The rearrangement uses TRBV11-2 and TRBJ2-3; 7 bases are a match to TRBD1. V shed 1 base, J shed 4 bases, and the junction held 5 bases outside the gene matches. Germline CDR1 and CDR2: SGHAT and FQNNGV. The length of the CDR3 is 15 residues. CDR3 region: CASSLGDRVPDTQYF. For the CDR3, the DNA is TGTGCCAGCAGCTTAGGTGACAGGGTGCCAGATACGCAGTATTTT.

The genes are TRBV2 and TRBJ2-1; TRBD2 matches at 9 bases. CDR1 and CDR2 (germline): SNHLY, FYNNEI. This CDR3 region has 15 residues. The J segment lost 5 bases and the V segment lost 8 bases, leaving 10 bases of the junction unmatched. The CDR3 sequence: CASYTPSGTNNEQFF. The CDR3 DNA follows: TGTGCCAGCTATACGCCTAGCGGGACCAACAATGAGCAGTTCTTC.

The J gene is TRBJ1-5, the V gene TRBV30, with TRBD1 matching over 8 bases. The V gene's germline CDR1 is GTSNPN and CDR2 SVGIG (reference sequence). The CDR3 length is 14 residues. V shed 4 bases and J 2 bases; nucleotides not matched to a gene: 4. CDR3 region: CAWTETGGNQPQHF. CDR3 coding DNA: TGTGCCTGGACGGAGACAGGGGGCAATCAGCCCCAGCATTTT.

This chain joins TRBV23-1 and TRBJ2-1; a weak D match, TRBD1 (5 bases). TRBV23-1 is marked as an open reading frame, function uncertain. The CDR3 consists of 16 residues. The V end was cut by 6 bases, the J end by 5 bases, with 20 bases between. The CDR3 spells CASRSVRAGNDNEQFF. CDR3 nucleotides: TGCGCCAGCAGGTCGGTACGGGCAGGGAATGACAATGAGCAGTTCTTC.

This clone has only one observation. This chain links TRBV10-3 with TRBJ2-5; 10 bases align to TRBD2. The CDR3 covers 15 residues. Germline-derived CDR1 and CDR2 are ENHRY and SYGVKD. The V segment lost 11 bases and the J segment 2 bases; nucleotides outside the gene matches: 11. The CDR3 sequence is CAASPAGGRQETQYF. The CDR3 region has the DNA TGTGCCGCCAGCCCAGCGGGGGGGCGGCAAGAGACCCAGTACTTC.

The chain joins TRBV5-3 to TRBJ2-2; 8 nucleotides align to TRBD2. TRBV5-3 is sorted into the ORF group, with uncertain function. This CDR3 contains 20 residues. V was pared by 4 bases and J by 0 bases, with 17 bases of the junction left unmatched. CDR3 region: CARSDLPIWRGDANTGELFF. In DNA form, the CDR3 reads TGTGCCAGAAGCGACCTCCCTATCTGGCGGGGGGACGCGAACACCGGGGAGCTGTTTTTT.

The rearrangement links TRBV5-1 to TRBJ2-3; perhaps TRBD1 as D (6 bases). CDR3 length equals 15 residues. From germline, CDR1 is SGHRS and CDR2 YFSETQ. Trimming left V 3 bases short and J 6 bases short, with 17 bases between. Here the CDR3 DNA reads TGCGCCAGCAGCTCCTCCGGGACCCAGGGGGATACGCAGTATTTT. This encodes CASSSSGTQGDTQYF.

The chain joins TRBV7-8 to TRBJ2-7; TRBD1 might be the D (5 bases). V was pared by 2 bases and J by 3 bases, with 8 bases between. CDR3 length: 13 residues. Germline V gene sequence: CDR1 SGHVS, CDR2 FQNEAQ. The CDR3: CASSLQGGYEQYF. In DNA form, the CDR3 reads TGTGCCAGCAGCTTACAGGGCGGCTACGAGCAGTACTTC.

This chain links TRBV2 with TRBJ2-2; 10 bases line up with TRBD2. Germline V CDR1 and CDR2: SNHLY, FYNNEI. The CDR3 contains 19 residues. V was pared by 0 bases and J by 4 bases, with 11 bases of the junction left unmatched. The CDR3: CASSEARSGGAGITGELFF. DNA of the CDR3: TGTGCCAGCAGTGAAGCGAGGAGCGGGGGGGCCGGAATCACCGGGGAGCTGTTTTTT.

The chain recombines TRBV2 with TRBJ1-2; 9 nucleotides match TRBD1. V lost 6 bases to trimming and J lost 4 bases; unmatched junction nucleotides: 3. From germline, CDR1 is SNHLY and CDR2 FYNNEI. This CDR3 comprises 13 residues. The CDR3 spells CASRDRGPYGYTF. For the CDR3, the DNA is TGTGCCAGCAGGGACAGGGGTCCCTATGGCTACACCTTC. Full variable domain (remainder filled in from reference TRBV2 and TRBJ1-2): EPEVTQTPSHQVTQMGQEVILRCVPISNHLYFYWYRQILGQKVEFLVSFYNNEISEKSEIFDDQFSVERPDGSNFTLKIRSTKLEDSAMYFCASRDRGPYGYTFGSGTRLTVV.

The CDR3 reads CASSSRAGGRSTETQYF. Written as DNA, the CDR3 is TGTGCCAGTAGTAGTAGAGCGGGGGGGCGATCTACAGAGACCCAGTACTTC. This chain joins TRBV19 and TRBJ2-5, with TRBD2 identical over 10 bases. This CDR3 contains 17 residues. Per the germline V gene, CDR1 is LNHDA and CDR2 is SQIVND (reference sequence). V lost 4 bases, J lost 4 bases, and 12 bases stayed unmatched.

The chain employs TRBV19 and TRBJ1-3; 7 positions match TRBD1. Trimming at V came to 7 bases and at J to 4 bases, leaving 7 bases not matched to a gene. CDR3 length: 14 amino acids. The germline V gene encodes CDR1 LNHDA and CDR2 SQIVND (reference sequence). The DNA of the CDR3 is TGTGCCAGTAATGACAGGGCTGGAGGAAACACCATATATTTT. Translated: CASNDRAGGNTIYF.